Only a few counts were recorded for the clone carrying this T cell receptor beta chain. Its antigen is still unknown. The data belong to a study of human T cells and chemical hapten exposure. Study-wide background: TCR yields differed between samples (mainly from small differences in pooled library volume). General study points: Unchanged with DPC sensitization were TCRs above 1 in 1000 frequency.

Single cDNA molecules in the library carried unique molecular identifiers attached during preparation. TCRdb re-called the 5' RACE reads with MiXCR, one entry per CDR3 protein. Among tens of thousands of distinct CDR3 sequences, roughly 8.4% were seen once, and the ten largest hold approximately 2.1%. The study extracted total RNA from unfractionated whole blood. This TCR was sampled from a male donor in good health.

The CDR3 loop is CASSSGPGGNQPQHF. CDR3 nucleotides: TGTGCCAGCAGTTCCGGGCCAGGGGGCAATCAGCCCCAGCATTTT. The V gene is TRBV6-2 or TRBV6-3, the J gene TRBJ1-5, with D perhaps TRBD1 (6 bases). Trimming took off 4 bases at V and 2 bases at J, with 12 bases between the two ends. The germline V gene encodes CDR1 MNHEY and CDR2 SVGEGT. This CDR3 is 15 amino acids long.